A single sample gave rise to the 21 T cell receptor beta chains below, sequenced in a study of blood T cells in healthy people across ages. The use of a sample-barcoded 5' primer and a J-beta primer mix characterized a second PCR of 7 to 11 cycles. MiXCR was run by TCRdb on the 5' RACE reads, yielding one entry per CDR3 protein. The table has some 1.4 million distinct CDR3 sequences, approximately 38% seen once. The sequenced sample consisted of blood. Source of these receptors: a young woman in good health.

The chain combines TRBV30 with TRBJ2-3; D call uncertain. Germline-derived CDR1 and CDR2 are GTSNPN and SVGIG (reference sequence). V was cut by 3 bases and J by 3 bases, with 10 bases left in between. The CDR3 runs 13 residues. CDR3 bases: TGTGCCTGGAGGTGGTACTTTACAGATACGCAGTATTTT. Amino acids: CAWRWYFTDTQYF. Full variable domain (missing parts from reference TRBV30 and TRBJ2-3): SQTIHQWPATLVQPVGSPLSLECTVEGTSNPNLYWYRQAAGRGLQLLFYSVGIGQISSEVPQNLSASRPQDRQFILSSKKLLLSDSGFYLCAWRWYFTDTQYFGPGTRLTVL.

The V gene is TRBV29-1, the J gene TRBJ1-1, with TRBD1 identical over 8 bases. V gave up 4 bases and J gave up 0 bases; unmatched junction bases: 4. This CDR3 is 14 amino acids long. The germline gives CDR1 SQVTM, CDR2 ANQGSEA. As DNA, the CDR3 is TGCAGCGTTGCACAGGGGGGAGTGAACACTGAAGCTTTCTTT. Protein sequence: CSVAQGGVNTEAFF. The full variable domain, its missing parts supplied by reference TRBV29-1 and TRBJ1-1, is SAVISQKPSRDICQRGTSLTIQCQVDSQVTMMFWYRQQPGQSLTLIATANQGSEATYESGFVIDKFPISRPNLTFSTLTVSNMSPEDSSIYLCSVAQGGVNTEAFFGQGTRLTVV.

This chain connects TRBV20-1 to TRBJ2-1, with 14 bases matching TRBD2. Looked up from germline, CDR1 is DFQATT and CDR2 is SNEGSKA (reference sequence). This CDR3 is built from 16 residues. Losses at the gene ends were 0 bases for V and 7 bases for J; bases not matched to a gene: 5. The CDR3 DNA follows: TGCAGTGCTAGAGATGGGACTAGCGGGAGTACGAATGAGCAGTTCTTC. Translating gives CSARDGTSGSTNEQFF.

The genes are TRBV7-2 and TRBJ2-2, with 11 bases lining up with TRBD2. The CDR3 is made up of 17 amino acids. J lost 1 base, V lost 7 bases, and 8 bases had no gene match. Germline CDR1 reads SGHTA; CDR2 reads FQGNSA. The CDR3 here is CASTPIGTSGNTGELFF. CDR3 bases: TGTGCCAGCACTCCGATAGGGACTAGCGGGAACACCGGGGAGCTGTTTTTT. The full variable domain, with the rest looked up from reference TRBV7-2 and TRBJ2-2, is GAGVSQSPSNKVTEKGKDVELRCDPISGHTALYWYRQSLGQGLEFLIYFQGNSAPDKSGLPSDRFSAERTGGSVSTLTIQRTQQEDSAVYLCASTPIGTSGNTGELFFGEGSRLTVL.

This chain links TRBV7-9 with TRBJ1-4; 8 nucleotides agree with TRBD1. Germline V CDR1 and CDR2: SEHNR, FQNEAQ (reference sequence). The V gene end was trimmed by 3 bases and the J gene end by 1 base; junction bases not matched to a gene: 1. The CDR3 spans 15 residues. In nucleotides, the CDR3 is TGTGCCAGCAGCTTCGGACAGGGAACTAATGAAAAACTGTTTTTT. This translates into CASSFGQGTNEKLFF.

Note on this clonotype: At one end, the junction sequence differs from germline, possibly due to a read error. CDR3 region: CANSSGQNGYTF. The CDR3 DNA follows: TGTGCCAACAGCTCAGGGCAGAATGGCTACACCTTC. The J gene is TRBJ1-2, the V gene TRBV7-9, with a weak D call TRBD1 (5 bases). Germline V gene sequence: CDR1 SEHNR, CDR2 FQNEAQ (reference sequence). The CDR3 is 12 amino acids.

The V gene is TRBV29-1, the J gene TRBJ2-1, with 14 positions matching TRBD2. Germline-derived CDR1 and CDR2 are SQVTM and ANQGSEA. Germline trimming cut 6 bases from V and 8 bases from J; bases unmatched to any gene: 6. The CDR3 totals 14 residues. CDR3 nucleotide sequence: TGCAGCGTGGGGACTAGCGGGAGAATTTATGAGCAGTTCTTC. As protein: CSVGTSGRIYEQFF.

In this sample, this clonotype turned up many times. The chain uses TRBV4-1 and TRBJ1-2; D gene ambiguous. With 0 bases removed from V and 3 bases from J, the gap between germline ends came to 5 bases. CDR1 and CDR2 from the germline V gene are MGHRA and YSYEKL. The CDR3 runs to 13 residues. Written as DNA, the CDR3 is TGCGCCAGCAGCCAAGACGGATACTATGGCTACACCTTC. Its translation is CASSQDGYYGYTF.

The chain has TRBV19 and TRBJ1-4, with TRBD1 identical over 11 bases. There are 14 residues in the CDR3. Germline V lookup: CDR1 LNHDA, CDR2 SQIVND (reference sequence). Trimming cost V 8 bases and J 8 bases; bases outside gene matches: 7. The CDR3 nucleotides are TGTGCCAGTCAGGACAGGGGGCGCGCGGAAAAACTGTTTTTT. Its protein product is CASQDRGRAEKLFF.

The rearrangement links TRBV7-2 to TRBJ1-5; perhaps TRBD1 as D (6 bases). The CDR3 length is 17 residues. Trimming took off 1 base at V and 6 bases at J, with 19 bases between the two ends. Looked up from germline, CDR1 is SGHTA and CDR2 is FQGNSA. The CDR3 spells CASSLGVRTVGGQPQHF. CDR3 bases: TGTGCCAGCAGCTTAGGTGTGAGGACAGTTGGAGGTCAGCCCCAGCATTTT.

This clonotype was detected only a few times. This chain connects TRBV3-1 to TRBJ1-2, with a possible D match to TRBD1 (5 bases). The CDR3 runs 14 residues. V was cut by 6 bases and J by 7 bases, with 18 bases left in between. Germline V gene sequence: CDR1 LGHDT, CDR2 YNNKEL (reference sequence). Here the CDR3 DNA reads TGTGCCAGCAGTGGATCAGGGCCTGGAGGTGGCTACACCTTC. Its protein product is CASSGSGPGGGYTF.

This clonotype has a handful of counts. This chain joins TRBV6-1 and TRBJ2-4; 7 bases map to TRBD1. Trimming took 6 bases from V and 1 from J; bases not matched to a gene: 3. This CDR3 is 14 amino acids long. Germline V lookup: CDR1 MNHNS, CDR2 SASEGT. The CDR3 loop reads CASRVQGAKNIQYF. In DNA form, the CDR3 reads TGTGCCAGCAGGGTACAGGGGGCCAAAAACATTCAGTACTTC.

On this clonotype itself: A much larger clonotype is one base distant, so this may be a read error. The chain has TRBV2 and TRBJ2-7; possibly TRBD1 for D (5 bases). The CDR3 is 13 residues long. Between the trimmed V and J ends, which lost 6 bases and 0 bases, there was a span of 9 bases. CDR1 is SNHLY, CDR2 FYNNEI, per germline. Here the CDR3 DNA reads TGTGCCAGCAGGACAGAGAGCTCCTACGAGCAGTACTTC. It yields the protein CASRTESSYEQYF.

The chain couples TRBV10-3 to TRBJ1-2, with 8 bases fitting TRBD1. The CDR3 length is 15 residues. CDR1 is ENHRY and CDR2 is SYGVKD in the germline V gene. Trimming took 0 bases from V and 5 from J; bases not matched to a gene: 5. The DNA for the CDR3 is TGTGCCATCAGTGAGTCATCAGGGGGCTTGTATGGCTACACCTTC. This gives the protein CAISESSGGLYGYTF.

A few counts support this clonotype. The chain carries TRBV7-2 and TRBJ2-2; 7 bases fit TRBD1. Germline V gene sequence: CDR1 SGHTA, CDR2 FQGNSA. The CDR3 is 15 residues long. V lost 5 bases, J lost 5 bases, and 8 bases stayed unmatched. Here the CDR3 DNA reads TGTGCCAGCAGCCAGTGGACAGGAAAAACCGGGGAGCTGTTTTTT. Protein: CASSQWTGKTGELFF.

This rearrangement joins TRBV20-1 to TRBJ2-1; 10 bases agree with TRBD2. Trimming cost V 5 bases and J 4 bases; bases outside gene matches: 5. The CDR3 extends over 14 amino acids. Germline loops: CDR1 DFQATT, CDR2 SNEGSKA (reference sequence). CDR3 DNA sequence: TGCAGTGCTCATACTAGCGGGGTTTACAATGAGCAGTTCTTC. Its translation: CSAHTSGVYNEQFF.

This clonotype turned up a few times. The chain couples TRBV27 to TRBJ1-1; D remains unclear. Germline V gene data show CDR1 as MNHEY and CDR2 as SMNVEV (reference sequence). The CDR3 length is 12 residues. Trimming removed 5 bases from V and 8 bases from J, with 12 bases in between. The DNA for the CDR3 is TGTGCCAGCAGTACGCTCGGAAACGAAGCTTTCTTT. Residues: CASSTLGNEAFF.

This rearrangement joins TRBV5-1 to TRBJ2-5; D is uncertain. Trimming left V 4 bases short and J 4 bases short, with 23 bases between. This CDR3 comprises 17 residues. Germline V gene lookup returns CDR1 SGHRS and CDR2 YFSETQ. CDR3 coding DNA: TGCGCCAGCAGCCCTTCTGGATCATACATAACGGGAGAGACCCAGTACTTC. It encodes CASSPSGSYITGETQYF.

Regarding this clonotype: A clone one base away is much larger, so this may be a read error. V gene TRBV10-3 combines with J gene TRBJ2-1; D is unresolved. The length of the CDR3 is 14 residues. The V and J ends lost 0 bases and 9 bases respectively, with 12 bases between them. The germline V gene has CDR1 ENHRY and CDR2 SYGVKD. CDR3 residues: CAISESTVVGEQFF. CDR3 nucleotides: TGTGCCATCAGTGAGTCGACGGTGGTGGGTGAGCAGTTCTTC.

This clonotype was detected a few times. The CDR3 bases are TGCAGTGCGCCCGACAGGGCCTCTGGGGCCAACGTCCTGACTTTC. Translating gives CSAPDRASGANVLTF. The chain joins TRBV20-1 to TRBJ2-6; 7 bases map to TRBD1. The germline gives CDR1 DFQATT, CDR2 SNEGSKA (reference sequence). Trimming at V came to 6 bases and at J to 0 bases, leaving 5 bases not matched to a gene. The CDR3 extends over 15 amino acids.

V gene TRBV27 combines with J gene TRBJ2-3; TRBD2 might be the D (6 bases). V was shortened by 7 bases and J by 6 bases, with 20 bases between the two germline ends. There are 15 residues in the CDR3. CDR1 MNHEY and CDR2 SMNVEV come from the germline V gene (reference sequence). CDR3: CASTHADYATDTQYF. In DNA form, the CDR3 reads TGTGCCAGCACCCACGCGGACTACGCTACGGATACGCAGTATTTT.